This paragraph covers one T cell receptor (beta chain) sequence. What it recognizes is unknown. This record belongs to a study of beta chain features in type 1 diabetes. Study outcomes and limitations: Shorter TCRB CDR3s, moderately but significantly so, were found in Type 1 diabetes patients in all four CD4+ subsets.

The authors reverse transcribed all of the isolated RNA, so sequencing captured expressed TCRB transcripts. Sequenced by immunoSEQ multiplex PCR; TCRdb stores in-frame clones only, minus some. The table lists about 28,000 clones, less than 75% of them singletons. The junction had 10 bases not matched to a gene; V was cut back by 6 bases and J by 0 bases. This CDR3 contains 16 residues. Looked up from germline, CDR1 is SGHNT and CDR2 is YENEEA. The origin of this receptor is a woman in her 30s with type 1 diabetes. The sequenced sample was Tregs from blood. The rearrangement uses TRBV11-3 and TRBJ2-7; 8 positions match TRBD2. CDR3: CASSRFSGTNSYEQYF. The DNA of the CDR3 is TGTGCCAGCAGTCGTTTTAGCGGGACAAACTCCTACGAGCAGTACTTC.